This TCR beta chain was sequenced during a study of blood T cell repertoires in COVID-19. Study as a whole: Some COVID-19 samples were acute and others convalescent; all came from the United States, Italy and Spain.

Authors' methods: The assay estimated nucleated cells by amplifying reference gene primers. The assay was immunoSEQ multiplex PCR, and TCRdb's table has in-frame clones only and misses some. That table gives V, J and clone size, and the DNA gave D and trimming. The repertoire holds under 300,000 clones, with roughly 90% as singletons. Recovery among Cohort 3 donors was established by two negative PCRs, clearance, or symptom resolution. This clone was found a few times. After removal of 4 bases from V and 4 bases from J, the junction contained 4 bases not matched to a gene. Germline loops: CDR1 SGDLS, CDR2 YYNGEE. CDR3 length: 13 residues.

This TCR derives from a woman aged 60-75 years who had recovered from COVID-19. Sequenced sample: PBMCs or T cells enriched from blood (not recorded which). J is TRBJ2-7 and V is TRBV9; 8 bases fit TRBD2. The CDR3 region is CASSPAGGYEQYF. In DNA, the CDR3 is TGTGCCAGCAGCCCGGCGGGGGGTTACGAGCAGTACTTC.